This T cell receptor beta chain was sequenced in a study of blood T cells in healthy people across ages. Between the trimmed V and J ends, which lost 2 bases and 4 bases, there was a span of 3 bases. Per the germline V gene, CDR1 is LGHDT and CDR2 is YNNKEL (reference sequence). CDR3 length: 13 residues. With a J-beta primer mix and a sample-barcoded 5' primer, a second PCR ran about 7 to 12 cycles. TCRdb used MiXCR to reprocess the 5' RACE reads, holding one entry per CDR3 protein. The data show about 970,000 distinct CDR3 sequences, with roughly 51% seen just once and over 20% held by the top ten. This clonotype originated in a woman aged 60 to 75 in good health. Source material: blood. This sequence joins TRBV3-1 and TRBJ2-6; D gene uncertain. As DNA, the CDR3 is TGTGCCAGCAGCCAACCGGGGGCCAACGTCCTGACTTTC. Translated: CASSQPGANVLTF. Variable domain in full (rest from reference TRBV3-1 and TRBJ2-6): DTAVSQTPKYLVTQMGNDKSIKCEQNLGHDTMYWYKQDSKKFLKIMFSYNNKELIINETVPNRFSPKSPDKAHLNLHINSLELGDSAVYFCASSQPGANVLTFGAGSRLTVL.